This TCR beta chain came from a study of blood T cells in healthy people across ages. General observations from the study: Long-lived and aged donors differed, with more naive CD4+ cells and higher diversity in the long-lived. Among T cells, TCR beta diversity per million cells dropped roughly linearly as age rose.

Combining a sample-barcoded 5' primer with a J-beta primer mix, a second PCR ran for roughly 7 to 12 cycles. MiXCR, run by TCRdb on the 5' RACE reads, gives a single entry per CDR3 protein. The sample consists of about 1.8 million distinct CDR3 sequences, about 50% of them appearing once. The study isolated at least 6.5 million PBMCs from each sample. The total RNA that was extracted per sample amounted to at least 5.5 micrograms. Germline-derived CDR1 and CDR2 are DFQATT and SNEGSKA (reference sequence). The CDR3 covers 13 residues. The V and J ends lost 5 bases and 8 bases, in that order; junction bases with no gene match: 8. This clonotype occurred a few times. Its antigen is unidentified.

This rearrangement joins TRBV20-1 to TRBJ2-1; 8 bases line up with TRBD2. This TCR came from a woman between 35 and 50 years old in good health. The sequenced material came from blood. In DNA form, the CDR3 reads TGCAGTGCTCTGGGCGGGGGGAGGCATGAGCAGTTCTTC. It is translated as CSALGGGRHEQFF.